This T cell receptor beta chain was documented in a study of CD8+ T cells in alopecia areata. In the study overall: Tofacitinib dosing lasted 6 to 18 months, which was then followed by 6 months off drug. Treated patients' severity was scored by percentage of affected scalp area.

With 7 bases removed from V and 5 bases from J, the gap between germline ends came to 17 bases. This CDR3 has 14 amino acids. Germline-derived CDR1 and CDR2 are SNHLY and FYNNEI. Points on this clone: Its antigen is currently unknown.

Extraction of RNA preceded its reverse transcription into cDNA, which served as the sequencing template. The assay was immunoSEQ multiplex PCR, and TCRdb's table has in-frame clones only and misses some. The profile shows about 210,000 clones, approximately 70% of them singletons. Treatment noted: oral pan-JAK inhibitor, 5-10 mg twice daily. Study results and caveats: For patients receiving tofacitinib, scalp clonality and expanded CD8+ clones among the top 100 significantly decreased. Scalp sequencing also captures normal skin's resident alphabeta T cells.

V gene TRBV2 combines with J gene TRBJ1-2, with a tentative D call TRBD1 (6 bases). The sequence was collected from a human donor with alopecia areata. The source was CD4+ T cells sorted from blood, collected at approximately week 42, from a patient treated with tofacitinib. Here the CDR3 reads CASIRAVTGYGYTF. DNA for the CDR3: TGTGCCAGCATCAGGGCCGTTACAGGGTATGGCTACACCTTC.